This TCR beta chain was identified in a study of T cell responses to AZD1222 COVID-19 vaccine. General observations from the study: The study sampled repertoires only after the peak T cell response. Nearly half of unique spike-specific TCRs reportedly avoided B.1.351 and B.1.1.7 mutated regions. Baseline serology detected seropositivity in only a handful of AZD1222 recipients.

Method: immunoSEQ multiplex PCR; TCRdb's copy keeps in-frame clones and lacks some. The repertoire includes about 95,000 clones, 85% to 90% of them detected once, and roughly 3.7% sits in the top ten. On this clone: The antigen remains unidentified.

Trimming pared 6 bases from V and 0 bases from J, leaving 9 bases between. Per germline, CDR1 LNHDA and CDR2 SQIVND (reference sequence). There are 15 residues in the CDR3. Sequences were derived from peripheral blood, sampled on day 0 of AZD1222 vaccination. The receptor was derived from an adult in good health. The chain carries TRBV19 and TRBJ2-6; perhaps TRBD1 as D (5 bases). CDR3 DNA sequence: TGTGCCAGTAGCCTAGACAGCTCTGGGGCCAACGTCCTGACTTTC. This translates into CASSLDSSGANVLTF.